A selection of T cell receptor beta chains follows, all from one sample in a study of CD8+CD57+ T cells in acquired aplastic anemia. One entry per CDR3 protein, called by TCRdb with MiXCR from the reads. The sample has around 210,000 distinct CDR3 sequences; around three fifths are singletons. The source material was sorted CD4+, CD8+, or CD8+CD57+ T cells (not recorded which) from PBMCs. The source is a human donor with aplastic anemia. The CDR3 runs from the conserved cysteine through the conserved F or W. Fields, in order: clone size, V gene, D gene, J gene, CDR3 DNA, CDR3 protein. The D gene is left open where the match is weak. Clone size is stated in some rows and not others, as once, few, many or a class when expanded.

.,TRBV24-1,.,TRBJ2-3,TGTGCCACCAGTGATGTCAGAGCAAACACAGATACGCAGTATTTT,CATSDVRANTDTQYF
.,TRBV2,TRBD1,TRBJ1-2,TGTGCCAGTGAAGGGGACAGTATCTATGGCTACACCTTC,CASEGDSIYGYTF
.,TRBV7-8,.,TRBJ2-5,TGTGCCAGCAGCGTCCGACATACTGAGACCCGGTACTTC,CASSVRHTETRYF
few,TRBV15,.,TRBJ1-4,TGTGCCACCAGCAGACAGCAATCTAATGAAAAACTGTTTTTT,CATSRQQSNEKLFF
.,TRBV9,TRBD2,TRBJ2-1,TGTGCCAGCAGCGTAGGTGAGCGGGGGGGGGCCAATGAGCAGTTCTTC,CASSVGERGGANEQFF
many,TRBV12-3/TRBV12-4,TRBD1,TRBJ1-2,TGTGCCAGCAGTTTAGCTACTACCGGGACAGGGTATTATGGCTACACCTTC,CASSLATTGTGYYGYTF
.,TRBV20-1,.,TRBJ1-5,TGCAGTGCCATGACAGGTCAGCCCCAGCATTTT,CSAMTGQPQHF
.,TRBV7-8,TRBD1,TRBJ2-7,TGTGCCAGCAGCCCTCGGACAGGGGGCGACCACGAGCAGTACTTC,CASSPRTGGDHEQYF
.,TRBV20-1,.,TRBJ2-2,TGCAGTGCTAGAGATGTCATCGGGGGCTCGAACACCGGGGAGCTGTTTTTT,CSARDVIGGSNTGELFF
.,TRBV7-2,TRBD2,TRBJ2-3,TGTGCCAGCAGCGTTAGCGGGAGAGGCACAGATACGCAGTATTTT,CASSVSGRGTDTQYF
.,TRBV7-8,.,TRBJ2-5,TGTGCCAGCAGCCTAGACTATAAAGAGACCCAGTACTTC,CASSLDYKETQYF
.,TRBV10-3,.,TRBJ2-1,TGTGCCATCAGTGCACAGGGAGGCAATGAGCAGTTCTTC,CAISAQGGNEQFF
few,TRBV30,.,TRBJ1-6,TGTGACTGGAGTTCAGACGTGTGCTCTTCCGATCTCCACTTT,CDWSSDVCSSDLHF